The T cell receptor beta chain described here comes from a study of T cell changes during pregnancy in multiple sclerosis. This table comes from immunoSEQ multiplex PCR, and its TCRdb copy is limited to in-frame clones, with some not included. The data hold 100,000 to 140,000 clones, with approximately 90% observed a single time. Germline values: CDR1 SGDLS, CDR2 YYNGEE. Trimming removed 4 bases from V and 4 bases from J; junction bases left unmatched: 6. The CDR3 loop spans 14 amino acids. This clonotype originated in a female donor in good health, enrolled as a control in a pregnancy study. The specimen comprised peripheral blood, sampled in the third trimester of pregnancy. This chain connects TRBV9 to TRBJ1-2; 8 nucleotides align to TRBD1. The CDR3 coding sequence is TGTGCCAGCAGCACCCAGGGGGCAGCCTATGGCTACACCTTC. As protein: CASSTQGAAYGYTF. Filled out from reference TRBV9 and TRBJ1-2, the complete variable domain reads DSGVTQTPKHLITATGQRVTLRCSPRSGDLSVYWYQQSLDQGLQFLIQYYNGEERAKGNILERFSAQQFPDLHSELNLSSLELGDSALYFCASSTQGAAYGYTFGSGTRLTVV.